This TCR beta chain was found in a study of type 1 regulatory T cells. Study context: T-allo10 is a Tr1-enriched, alloantigen-specific CD4 T cell product made in vitro. Study-wide findings and caveats: Compared with non-type 1 regulatory T cells, type 1 regulatory T cells showed a more restricted TCR repertoire.

Deletions cut 3 bases from V and 7 bases from J, with 10 bases between. Germline CDR1 reads SGHDN; CDR2 reads FVKESK. The CDR3 contains 14 residues. At least ten counts were recorded for this clonotype. What it binds is unknown. Using its own MiXCR run on the reads, TCRdb lists one record per CDR3 protein. The repertoire includes about 39,000 distinct CDR3 sequences, 12% of them detected once, and around 7.5% sits in the top ten. The chain has TRBV14 and TRBJ1-6, with D maybe TRBD1 (5 bases). The sample consisted of cultured non-Tr1 T cells, either the whole culture or a sorted T cell fraction (not recorded which). This TCR was recovered from a human donor in good health. CDR3 nucleotides: TGTGCCAGCAGCCAGGGACGTTTGAATTCACCCCTCCACTTT. It encodes CASSQGRLNSPLHF.